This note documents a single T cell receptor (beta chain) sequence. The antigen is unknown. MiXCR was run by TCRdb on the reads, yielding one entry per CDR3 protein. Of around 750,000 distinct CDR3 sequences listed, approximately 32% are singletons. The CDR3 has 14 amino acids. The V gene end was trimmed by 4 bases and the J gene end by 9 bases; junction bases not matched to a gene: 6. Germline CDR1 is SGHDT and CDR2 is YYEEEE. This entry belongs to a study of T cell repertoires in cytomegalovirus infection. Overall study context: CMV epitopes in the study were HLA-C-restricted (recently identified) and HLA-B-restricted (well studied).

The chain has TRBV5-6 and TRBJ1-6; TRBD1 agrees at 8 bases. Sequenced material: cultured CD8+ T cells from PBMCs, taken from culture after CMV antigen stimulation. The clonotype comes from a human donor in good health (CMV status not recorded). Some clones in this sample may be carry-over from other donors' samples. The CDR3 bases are TGTGCCAGCAGCCTGACAGGGGTAGTTTCACCCCTCCACTTT. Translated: CASSLTGVVSPLHF.